The source of this TCR beta chain is a study of identical twins. Among all donors, each was a healthy Caucasian. One entry per CDR3 protein, called by TCRdb with MiXCR from the 5' RACE reads. The sample shows 150,000 or so distinct CDR3 sequences, roughly 3.5% of them seen only once. The germline V gene has CDR1 SGHAT and CDR2 FQNNGV. There are 12 residues in the CDR3. Trimming cost V 5 bases and J 4 bases, with 9 bases left between them. This clonotype was detected ten times or more. Sample: memory T cells sorted from blood. The receptor's source is a man younger than 35 in good health. The J gene is TRBJ2-7, the V gene TRBV11-2; weak D call: TRBD2 (5 bases). Written as DNA, the CDR3 is TGTGCCAGCAGCCCGACGGGATACGAGCAGTACGTC. It codes for CASSPTGYEQYV.